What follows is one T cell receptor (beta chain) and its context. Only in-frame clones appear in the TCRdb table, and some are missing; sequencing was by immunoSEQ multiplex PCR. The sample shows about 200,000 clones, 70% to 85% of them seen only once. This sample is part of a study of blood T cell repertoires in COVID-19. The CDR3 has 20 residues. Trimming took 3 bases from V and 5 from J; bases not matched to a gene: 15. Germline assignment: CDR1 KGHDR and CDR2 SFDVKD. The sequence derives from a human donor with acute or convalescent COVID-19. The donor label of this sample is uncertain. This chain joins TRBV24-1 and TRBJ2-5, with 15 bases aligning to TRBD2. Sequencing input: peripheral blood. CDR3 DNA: TGTGCCACCAGTGATACCCCCGGACTAGCGGGAGGGCCTGAGCGTGAGACCCAGTACTTC. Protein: CATSDTPGLAGGPERETQYF.